This TCR beta chain comes out of a study of shared clonotypes between healthy human individuals. This clone came up a few times. In unsorted samples, genomic DNA was obtained using 85 million to 90 million PBMCs. It was around 320 ng DNA, some 28,000 T cell genomes, that went into each replicate PCR of unsorted PBMC. Libraries were prepared by immunoSEQ multiplex PCR; TCRdb keeps only in-frame clonotypes and omits some of them. The data contain 400,000 to 500,000 clones, 65% to 80% of them singletons. Trimming cost V 5 bases and J 9 bases; bases outside gene matches: 14. This CDR3 spans 16 amino acids. Germline-derived CDR1 and CDR2 are MNHNY and SVGAGI (reference sequence).

This sequence originates from a woman in her forties in good health. Some clones in this sample may be carry-over from other donors' samples. This chain links TRBV6-6 with TRBJ2-1; 9 nucleotides align to TRBD2. Sequencing was performed on PBMCs. The CDR3 DNA follows: TGTGCCAGCAGTACCACCCCTTGGGCTAGCGGGATTGAGCAGTTCTTC. Translation: CASSTTPWASGIEQFF.